In its sample, the clone carrying this T cell receptor beta chain was seen a few times. The ends lost 2 bases at V and 8 bases at J; junction bases unmatched: 10. The CDR3 totals 17 residues. Germline CDR1 is SGHTA and CDR2 is FQGNSA. Preparing the TCRbeta library involved the use of unique molecular identifiers. TCRdb fed the PCR reads into MiXCR, producing one record per CDR3 protein. Of about 610,000 distinct CDR3 sequences in the sample, roughly a tenth were seen once. This specimen comes from a study of T-cell reconstitution after alpha-beta-depleted transplantation in children. The material sequenced was PBMCs from the stem cell graft donor, taken from the stem cell graft. The sequence was obtained from a human donor who donated a stem cell graft to a child with acute myeloid leukemia. The chain combines TRBV7-2 with TRBJ2-2; TRBD2 matches 11 bases. For the CDR3, the DNA is TGTGCCAGCAGCTTAATAGCGGGAGGGACCCGAGGAGGGGAGCTGTTTTTT. The encoded protein is CASSLIAGGTRGGELFF.